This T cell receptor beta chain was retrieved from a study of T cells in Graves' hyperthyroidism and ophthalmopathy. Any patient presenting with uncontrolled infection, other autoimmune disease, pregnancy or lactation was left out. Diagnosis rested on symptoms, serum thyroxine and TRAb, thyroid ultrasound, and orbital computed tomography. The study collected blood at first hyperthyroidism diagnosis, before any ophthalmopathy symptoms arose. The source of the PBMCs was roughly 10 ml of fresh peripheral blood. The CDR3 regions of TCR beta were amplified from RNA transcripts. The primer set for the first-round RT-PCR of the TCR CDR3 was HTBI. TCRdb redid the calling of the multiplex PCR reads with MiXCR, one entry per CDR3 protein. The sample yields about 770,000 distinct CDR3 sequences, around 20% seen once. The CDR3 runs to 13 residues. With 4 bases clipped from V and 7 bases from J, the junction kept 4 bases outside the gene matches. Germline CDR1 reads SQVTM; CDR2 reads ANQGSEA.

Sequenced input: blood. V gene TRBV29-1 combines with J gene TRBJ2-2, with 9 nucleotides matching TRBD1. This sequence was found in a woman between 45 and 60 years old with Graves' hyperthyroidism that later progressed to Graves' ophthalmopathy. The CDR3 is CSVGDRADGELFF. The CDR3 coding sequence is TGCAGCGTTGGGGACAGGGCCGACGGGGAGCTGTTTTTT.